The T cell receptor beta chain described here comes from a study of OX40 agonist ivuxolimab in advanced cancers. A note on this clone: Its target is unknown.

CDR3 length: 12 amino acids. V lost 10 bases and J 7 bases, leaving 17 bases between the germline ends. The germline gives CDR1 ENHRY, CDR2 SYGVKD. Findings and limits, study-wide: The work left the antigen specificity of expanded peripheral T cells undetermined. Some patients who did not respond also had low normalized T-cell clonal expansion.

Data came from immunoSEQ multiplex PCR; TCRdb stores just in-frame clones and leaves some out. The sample has some 33,000 clones, about 90% seen once; the top ten hold more than 4.5%. The material was CD4+ or CD8+ T cells sorted from blood, obtained in a trial of the OX40 agonist ivuxolimab. This TCR was sampled from an adult with an advanced solid tumor such as melanoma, head and neck, liver or kidney cancer. The chain has TRBV10-3 and TRBJ2-7, with D tentatively TRBD2 (5 bases). CDR3 nucleotide sequence: TGTGCCACCGGACTGGGGTCGAGTGAGCAGTACTTC. Translation gives CATGLGSSEQYF.